The 13 T cell receptor beta chains listed next were all sequenced from one sample in a study of human T cells and chemical hapten exposure. TCRdb reprocessed the RACE reads with MiXCR, giving one entry per CDR3 protein. The sample holds roughly 48,000 distinct CDR3 sequences, less than 4.5% seen once. The time point: healthy volunteer bleed at 2 weeks. Sequencing started from total RNA isolated from unfractionated whole blood. Sequencing was performed on whole blood. These receptors were obtained from a human donor in good health. Some clones in this sample may be carry-over from other donors' samples.

The table lists this clonotype with many counts. The rearrangement uses TRBV13 and TRBJ1-2, with 8 bases matching TRBD1. The CDR3 length is 15 residues. Trimming removed 5 bases from V and 0 bases from J; junction bases left unmatched: 5. Germline lookup yields CDR1 PRHDT and CDR2 FYEKMQ (reference sequence). The CDR3 DNA follows: TGTGCCAGCAGCCACGGGACAGGAGCTAACTATGGCTACACCTTC. Residues: CASSHGTGANYGYTF.

V usage is TRBV6-1 and J usage is TRBJ1-5; D is unresolved. Per the germline V gene, CDR1 is MNHNS and CDR2 is SASEGT. The CDR3 length is 15 residues. The germline V and J ends were trimmed by 4 bases and 5 bases, with 15 bases remaining between them. The CDR3 DNA is TGTGCCAGCAGTGGGACCTCACGGTTTTATCAGCCCCAGCATTTT. As protein: CASSGTSRFYQPQHF.

The V and J genes are TRBV27 and TRBJ2-5, with D possibly being TRBD1 (6 bases). The ends were cut back, 11 bases at V and 5 bases at J, with 27 bases in the middle. Germline V gives CDR1 MNHEY, CDR2 SMNVEV (reference sequence). The CDR3 is 16 amino acids. CDR3 sequence (DNA): TGTGCCTCACCACGGGACAACAGGGAGACGCGGGAGACCCAGTACTTC. Translation: CASPRDNRETRETQYF.

This sequence joins TRBV4-2 and TRBJ1-5, with D perhaps TRBD1 (5 bases). Looked up from germline, CDR1 is LGHNA and CDR2 is YNFKEQ. The CDR3 runs to 15 residues. V was cut by 0 bases and J by 3 bases, with 9 bases left in between. CDR3: CASSQDRGVNQPQHF. The CDR3 DNA reads TGTGCCAGCAGCCAAGATCGGGGGGTCAATCAGCCCCAGCATTTT.

The chain recombines TRBV9 with TRBJ2-3, with D perhaps matching TRBD2 (6 bases). V lost 2 bases and J lost 1, with 11 bases in between. CDR3 length: 15 residues. From germline, CDR1 is SGDLS and CDR2 YYNGEE. The CDR3 DNA reads TGTGCCAGCAGCGTCGGGACTGTCGGCACAGATACGCAGTATTTT. It codes for CASSVGTVGTDTQYF.

Comment on this clonotype: A read error may explain this, as a much larger clone is one base away. The chain employs TRBV12-3 or TRBV12-4 and TRBJ1-5, with 7 bases that match TRBD1. This CDR3 contains 15 residues. CDR3 sequence: CTSSLTGNSNQPQHF. CDR3 nucleotide sequence: TGTACCAGCAGCCTGACAGGGAATAGCAATCAGCCCCAGCATTTT.

Ten or more counts support this clonotype. This chain connects TRBV28 to TRBJ1-3, with D possibly TRBD1 on 6 matching bases. This CDR3 contains 12 residues. V lost 7 bases and J 5 bases, leaving 9 bases between the germline ends. From germline, CDR1 is MDHEN and CDR2 SYDVKM. CDR3 sequence: CASTGDRNTIYF. The CDR3 region has the DNA TGTGCCAGCACAGGGGATCGAAACACCATATATTTT. Full variable domain (missing parts from reference TRBV28 and TRBJ1-3): DVKVTQSSRYLVKRTGEKVFLECVQDMDHENMFWYRQDPGLGLRLIYFSYDVKMKEKGDIPEGYSVSREKKERFSLILESASTNQTSMYLCASTGDRNTIYFGEGSWLTVV.

This clonotype came up many times. This sequence joins TRBV20-1 and TRBJ1-2, with a possible D match to TRBD1 (5 bases). CDR1 DFQATT and CDR2 SNEGSKA come from the germline V gene (reference sequence). The CDR3 has 12 residues. V lost 5 bases, J lost 5 bases, and 12 bases lay in between. This CDR3 reads CSAPDDRYGYTF. As DNA, the CDR3 is TGCAGTGCTCCGGATGACAGATATGGCTACACCTTC.

A few counts support this clonotype. The rearrangement joins TRBV3-1 to TRBJ2-1; no clear D. The CDR3 extends over 15 amino acids. Trimming left V 5 bases short and J 2 bases short, with 13 bases between. Germline loops: CDR1 LGHDT, CDR2 YNNKEL (reference sequence). The DNA of the CDR3 is TGTGCCAGCAGCGCCCAGACGGATGCCTACAATGAGCAGTTCTTC. It is translated as CASSAQTDAYNEQFF.

This clonotype was counted at least ten times. The chain has TRBV7-9 and TRBJ2-7; maybe TRBD1 (5 bases). Germline assignment: CDR1 SEHNR and CDR2 FQNEAQ (reference sequence). Trimming cost V 5 bases and J 8 bases, with 13 bases left between them. The CDR3 loop spans 12 amino acids. CDR3 coding DNA: TGTGCCAGCAGCCCAGTCGACAGTCAGCAGTACTTC. Translation: CASSPVDSQQYF.

This clonotype was recorded many times. The rearrangement joins TRBV12-3 or TRBV12-4 to TRBJ2-1; 12 bases are shared with TRBD1. The V segment lost 6 bases and the J segment 14 bases; nucleotides outside the gene matches: 17. The CDR3 is made up of 16 amino acids. CDR3 DNA: TGTGCCAGCAGCTATCCTCTCGGGGACAGGGGGCCCCAAAAGTTCTTC. Amino acids: CASSYPLGDRGPQKFF.

This clonotype has at least ten counts. The rearrangement links TRBV13 to TRBJ1-5; a weak D match, TRBD1 (5 bases). Germline lookup yields CDR1 PRHDT and CDR2 FYEKMQ (reference sequence). The CDR3 is 14 residues long. The V end lost 6 bases, the J end lost 1 base, and 10 bases lay between the germline ends. CDR3 sequence reads: CASSSGPSNQPQHF. In nucleotides, the CDR3 is TGTGCCAGCAGTTCGGGACCGAGCAATCAGCCCCAGCATTTT.

This clonotype has a count of ten or more. The chain employs TRBV21-1 and TRBJ1-6. TRBV21-1 is deemed a pseudogene. This CDR3 is built from 20 residues. CDR3 bases: TGTGCCAGCAGCAAACGGCGGAGGGGCCCCTCTAAAGGATATAATTCACCCCTCCACTTT. Its protein product is CASSKRRRGPSKGYNSPLHF.